Listed below are T cell receptor beta chains from one sample, sequenced in a study of blood T cell repertoires in COVID-19. Clones were read by immunoSEQ multiplex PCR, and TCRdb kept only the in-frame ones, dropping some. Among a few hundred thousand clones listed, 85% to 90% were seen once. The sample taken for sequencing was PBMCs or T cells enriched from blood (not recorded which). Receptors were obtained from a woman between 45 and 60 years old who had recovered from COVID-19. Each CDR3 is given with its conserved first and last residue. The D gene is left open where the match is weak. Not all rows give a size; the values are once, few, many and, for expanded clones, a class.

d_call,clone_size,v_call,j_call,cdr3_length,cdr3_nt,cdr3_aa
.,.,TRBV29-1,TRBJ1-2,12,TGCAGCGCCGTTAAACGTATGGGCGGCTACACCTTC,CSAVKRMGGYTF
.,.,TRBV28,TRBJ2-3,15,TGTGCCAGCACGGAAAGGGGCGGGGCATCAGATACGCAGTATTTT,CASTERGGASDTQYF
.,.,TRBV12-3/TRBV12-4,TRBJ1-1,13,TGTGCCAGCAGTTTCCCCCAGGGCACTGAAGCTTTCTTT,CASSFPQGTEAFF
.,once,TRBV11-2,TRBJ1-1,13,TGTGCCAGCAGCCTAGGACAGAACACTGAAGCTTTCTTT,CASSLGQNTEAFF
TRBD1,.,TRBV30,TRBJ2-3,14,TGTGCCTGGGGGACAGGGGTGGGTGCAGATACGCAGTATTTT,CAWGTGVGADTQYF
.,once,TRBV5-4,TRBJ1-2,13,TGTGCCAGCAGCGCCAGGACAGACTATGGCTACACCTTC,CASSARTDYGYTF
.,.,TRBV7-9,TRBJ2-4,16,TGTGCCAGCAGCTTAGAAGGGGGTCTAGCCAAAAACATTCAGTACTTC,CASSLEGGLAKNIQYF
.,.,TRBV5-5,TRBJ1-1,14,TGTGCCAGCAGCGCATGGGCCCTGAACACTGAAGCTTTCTTT,CASSAWALNTEAFF
TRBD2,.,TRBV6-4,TRBJ2-3,16,TGTGCCAGCAGTGAAACTAGCGGGGGACTCACAGATACGCAGTATTTT,CASSETSGGLTDTQYF
TRBD1,few,TRBV19,TRBJ1-5,14,TGTGCCACCAAGAAGGACAGGTCCAATGGGCCCCAGCATTTT,CATKKDRSNGPQHF
.,.,TRBV19,TRBJ2-3,13,TGTGCCAGTAGTACGGTTCTCACAGATACGCAGTATTTT,CASSTVLTDTQYF
TRBD1,once,TRBV7-9,TRBJ2-6,16,TGTGCCAGCAGTACCCACAGGGGCGCTGGGGCCAACGTCCTGACTTTC,CASSTHRGAGANVLTF
.,.,TRBV11-1,TRBJ2-7,13,TGTGCCAGCAGCTTTGGGACACAAACAGAGCAGTACTTC,CASSFGTQTEQYF
TRBD2,.,TRBV11-2,TRBJ2-3,16,TGTGCCAGCAGCCCCTCGACGGGGGGGCTGCGAGATACGCAGTATTTT,CASSPSTGGLRDTQYF
TRBD2,.,TRBV5-1,TRBJ2-1,17,TGCGCCAGCAGCTTGGTATATGGCGGGGGGGCCTACAATGAGCAGTTCTTC,CASSLVYGGGAYNEQFF
.,.,TRBV30,TRBJ1-2,13,TGTGCCTGGAGTGTAACAGGGAATCTTGGCTACACCTTC,CAWSVTGNLGYTF
.,.,TRBV7-2,TRBJ2-7,16,TGTGCCAGCAGCCCCGGCGGCGCCAGGGATCACTACGAGCAGTACTTC,CASSPGGARDHYEQYF